The text below deals with one TCR beta chain. The antigen it binds to is not known. The record has no base qualities; no much larger clone is one base away. V is cut by 5 bases and J by 3 bases, and the space between the germline ends is 10 bases. Looking up the germline V gene yields CDR1 SGHTA and CDR2 FQGTGA. The CDR3 holds 13 amino acids from the cysteine to the phenylalanine. Of the read, only the CDR3 DNA is kept; its 39 bases are in frame from base 1. The sample belongs to a study of cytomegalovirus exposure and HLA in healthy donors (TCRdb year 2017). Describing the broader study: An earlier analysis of approximately 640 of the donors reported 250 to 350 Gb of sequence data and 100 million to 140 million unique TCR beta sequences from about 179 million T cells. A later analysis re-analyzed previously published TCR beta repertoires from 666 donors and added high-resolution HLA genotyping to study TCR occurrence patterns. Five DR-DQ haplotypes were handled as single units for association and clustering because linkage in the cohort was strong. The study used immunosequencing to profile the T cell repertoires of approximately 640 subjects and linked those repertoires to cytomegalovirus serostatus. HLA typing covered class I and class II loci at four-digit resolution. The later analysis used no new phenotypic data to find candidate immune exposures, relying instead on TCR beta sequences and their occurrence across donors. All discovery cohort repertoires had been generated on a single sequencing platform. An early release that covered about 640 HLA-typed donors contained about 300 gigabases of sequencing data and tens of millions of unique TCR sequences. Among 350 to 400 genotyped donors of the cohort, an average of roughly 240,000 unique TCR beta nucleotide sequences were sequenced per donor, 15% to 20% of them non-productive. The study combined high-throughput TCR immunosequencing, statistical association of individual TCRs with disease status, and machine learning to predict cytomegalovirus infection status. A later genetic analysis took genome-wide SNP genotypes for about 65% of the 666 donors and used that subset as a discovery cohort. Among the approximately 400 genotyped donors, around 81% belonged to the genetic ancestry cluster associated with self-reported Caucasian donors. Besides the first cohort of about 730 subjects, a separate validation cohort made up of roughly 120 different subjects was used. The aim of the study was to test whether cataloging public T cell receptors could identify signatures of past pathogen exposure. An earlier analysis of some 600 of the donors applied high-throughput TCR beta sequencing to assess whether each TCR beta V gene segment acted as functional or pseudogenic. Typing coverage differed by locus: A, B, C, DRB1 and DQB1 were typed in about 629-640 donors, DQA1 in about 560, DPA1 in 600 to 610, and DPB1 in 472. Donor age, sex, ethnicity and CMV serostatus were compiled together with the repertoire data. What the authors observed across the whole study: In a later genetic analysis, a missense DCLRE1C variant was associated with V-gene and J-gene trimming of TCR beta chains, and the association was replicated in an independent cohort. An earlier analysis of approximately 600 of the donors showed that most TCR beta V segments appeared in productive rearrangements either about 87% or about 30% of the time, which broadly matched IMGT annotations. Some IMGT-functional V segments, including TRBV6-2 and TRBV6-3, could not be told apart with the 87-base-pair reads, so those segments were excluded. At a false discovery rate of 0.05, a later analysis linked 16,000 or so TCR beta sequences to specific HLA alleles. A cluster of highly shared sequence variants was judged likely to represent a technical artifact of the sequencing pipeline. A later analysis found that most CMV-associated TCR beta chains appeared HLA-restricted, with HLA associations seemingly driven largely by CMV exposure. In vitro tests confirmed that a few of the cytomegalovirus-associated TCR beta chains recognize cytomegalovirus antigens. The only immune exposure information available for the cohort was CMV serostatus. The earlier analysis of around 600 of the donors excluded seventeen rarely observed V segments, including chromosome 9 orphons, because counts were too low. In a later analysis, HLA-associated TCR beta chains showed more clonal expansion and lower generation probabilities than non-associated chains that were equally common. In a later analysis, the rate of TCR association differed among HLA loci, with DRB1 alleles having the most associated TCRs and HLA-C alleles having the fewest. The classifier was reported to diagnose cytomegalovirus status with high specificity and sensitivity in both the original cohort and the validation cohort. Correlated functional status among segregating V segments might be attributable to linkage disequilibrium, but an unknown experimental factor could not be ruled out. Sequencing depth was assumed to be roughly uniform across donors in the presence/absence analyses, though that assumption may not hold. A further reported finding was that TCR beta sequences accurately predicted the HLA-A and HLA-B alleles for most subjects in the first cohort. HLA typing was unavailable for some donors at each locus, so association tests used only the typed subset. The authors suggested that the approach could potentially be generalized to other disease states and immunological phenotypes. Most TCR sequences were seen in very few donors, while some public TCRs were found in many individuals. In the study, around 160 TCR beta chains were listed as associated with cytomegalovirus. Only TCR beta chains were sequenced in this cohort, and the absence of alpha or paired-chain data limited detectable features. Several of the top co-occurrence clusters appeared to be linked to parvovirus B19, influenza, CMV and Epstein-Barr virus, according to a later analysis. In a later genetic analysis, fewer N-insertions in productive TCRs were reported among donors in an Asian-associated ancestry cluster than the roughly 700-donor mean. Assigning TCR associations to individual alleles was difficult when HLA alleles, especially DR and DQ, strongly co-occurred.

The library was obtained by the immunoSEQ multiplex PCR assay. The multiplex PCR relied on a mix of 60 forward primers for TCR Vbeta segments and 13 reverse primers for TCR Jbeta segments. A multiplex PCR assay on genomic DNA amplified the CDR3 region of rearranged TCR beta genes. On the Illumina HiSeq System, the amplified TCR beta libraries were sequenced as 87-base-pair reads. Regarding the original processing steps: Across the 670 or so repertoires, a later analysis counted some 80 million unique TCR beta chains, 8.5 million to 12 million of which were shared by at least two donors. To remove PCR and sequencing errors, raw reads were error-corrected and collapsed into unique sequences using a nearest-neighbor algorithm that merged closely related sequences. Alignment of CDR3 sequences to IMGT reference sequences was used to assign V, D and J gene segments. Each retained sequence needed at least a six-nucleotide match to both a V gene segment and a J gene segment. Rearrangements were called productive when the CDR3 lacked stop codons and stayed in frame with V and J; all others were non-productive. CDR3 was defined according to IMGT convention as the region running from the second conserved V-encoded cysteine to the conserved J-encoded phenylalanine. In an earlier analysis of around 640 of the donors, sequences lacking an unambiguous match to a single V gene segment were excluded. An earlier analysis of roughly 590 of the donors called V segments functional above 56.7% productive rearrangements and segregating when the between-donor standard deviation exceeded 5%. To diagnose cytomegalovirus status from the catalog of TCR beta chain sequences, a statistical classification framework was built. In a later analysis, V and J genes were assigned by comparing TCR nucleotide sequences against IMGT/GENE-DB human TR gene sequences. The TCRdist pipeline was used in a later analysis to assign CDR3 sequences and most-parsimonious VDJ recombination scenarios. A later analysis defined each TCR beta chain by its CDR3 amino acid sequence plus V-gene family, and excluded reads lacking a unique V-gene family. A later analysis removed several hundred highly shared, low-generation-probability nucleotide sequences to deal with suspected cross-contamination and a sequencing artifact. In a later analysis, a clonal expansion index was calculated for each public chain from normalized within-repertoire ranks of inferred template counts. A later analysis computed generation probabilities with a VDJ recombination model fitted to out-of-frame rearrangements, and checked the results against IGoR. In a later analysis, hypergeometric tests were used to score TCR-TCR, TCR-HLA and TCR-CMV co-occurrence, with a repertoire-size bias correction applied to TCR pairs. In a later analysis, false discovery rates were estimated by permuting HLA or CMV assignments 20 times. In a later analysis, co-occurring TCRs were grouped with DBSCAN, and TCRdist sequence similarity was added when clustering was performed within HLA-allele-positive subsets. Repertoires with fewer than 30,000 or more than 120,000 public chains, plus five repertoires with anomalous nucleotide sharing, were excluded from co-occurrence clustering. In TCRdb, the immuneACCESS table is reduced to in-frame sequences with V and J assigned. These tables do not hold every clone; where another copy was compared, an unresolved V gene accounts for under half, and the others remain unexplained. V, J and clone size are taken as reported in that table, and D and trimming were inferred from the DNA itself. A total of roughly 150,000 clones appear in this sample, about 73% of them only once. The biggest ten clones account for roughly 2% of the sample.

The cohort was made up of 666 healthy bone marrow donors. At the time of sampling, every cohort member was nominally healthy, though immune exposures that went unrecorded were likely present. The donor tested CMV seropositive, placing the donor among the approximately 310 seropositive members of the cohort. A peripheral blood sample was provided by each donor, and peripheral blood mononuclear cells were used for TCR beta sequencing. Genomic DNA extraction from the blood cell samples was performed with the Qiagen DNeasy Blood Extraction Kit. The specimen sequenced was PBMCs. This receptor was identified in a woman aged 55-69 years in good health and CMV-seropositive. The sequence is built from TRBV7-3 and TRBJ1-1, and the D gene may be TRBD1, 5 bases matching. The CDR3 in this case is CASSRDSYTEAFF. In nucleotides, the sequence is TGTGCCAGCAGCCGTGACAGTTACACTGAAGCTTTCTTT.